This entry is about one T cell receptor (beta chain). The data derive from a study of blood T cell repertoires in COVID-19. Study information: COVID-19 samples, acute and convalescent, were from the United States, Italy and Spain.

Measured with immunoSEQ multiplex PCR; TCRdb has only the in-frame clones, and not every one. The table has about 170,000 clones, 86% seen once. V lost 8 bases to trimming and J lost 8 bases, with 15 bases between them. Germline CDR1 and CDR2: LNHDA and SQIVND (reference sequence). The CDR3 runs to 13 residues. This clonotype originated in a woman aged 60-75 years with COVID-19, enrolled during active disease. The sequencing sample was made of peripheral blood. The chain combines TRBV19 with TRBJ1-4; D is unresolved. DNA for the CDR3: TGTGCCAGTTCACCATCGGGAAGGGAAAAACTGTTTTTT. Protein sequence: CASSPSGREKLFF.